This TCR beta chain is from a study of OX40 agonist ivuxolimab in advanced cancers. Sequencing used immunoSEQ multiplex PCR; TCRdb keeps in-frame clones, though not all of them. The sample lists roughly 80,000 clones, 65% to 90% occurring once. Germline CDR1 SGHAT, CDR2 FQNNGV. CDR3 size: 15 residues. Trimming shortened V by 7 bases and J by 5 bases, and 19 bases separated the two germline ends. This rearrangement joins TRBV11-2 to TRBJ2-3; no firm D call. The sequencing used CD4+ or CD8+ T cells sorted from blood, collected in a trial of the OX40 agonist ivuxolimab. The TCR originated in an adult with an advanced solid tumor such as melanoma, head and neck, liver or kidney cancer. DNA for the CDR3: TGTGCCAGCACTCCAAATGGGTTCTTGAGAGATACGCAGTATTTT. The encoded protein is CASTPNGFLRDTQYF.